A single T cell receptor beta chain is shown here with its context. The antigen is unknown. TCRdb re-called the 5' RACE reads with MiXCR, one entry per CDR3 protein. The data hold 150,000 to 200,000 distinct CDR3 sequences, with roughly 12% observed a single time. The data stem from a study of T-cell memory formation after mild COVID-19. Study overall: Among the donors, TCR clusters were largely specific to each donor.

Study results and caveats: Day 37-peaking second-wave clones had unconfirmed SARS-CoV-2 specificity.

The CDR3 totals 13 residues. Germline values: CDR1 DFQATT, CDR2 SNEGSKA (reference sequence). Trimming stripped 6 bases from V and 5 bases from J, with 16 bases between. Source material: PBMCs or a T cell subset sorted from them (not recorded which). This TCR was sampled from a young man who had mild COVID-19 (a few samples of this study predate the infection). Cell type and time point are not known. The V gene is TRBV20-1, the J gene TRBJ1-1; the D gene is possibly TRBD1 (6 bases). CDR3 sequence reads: CSAPGRGGTEAFF. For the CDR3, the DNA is TGCAGTGCCCCCGGGAGGGGGGGAACTGAAGCTTTCTTT.